This T cell receptor beta chain was sequenced during a study of blood T cell repertoires in COVID-19. Study information: The study drew acute and convalescent COVID-19 samples from the United States, Italy and Spain. The analysed material was cDNA or gDNA that came from T cells, B-cell-depleted T cells, or PBMCs.

This CDR3 comprises 14 residues. Germline V gene lookup returns CDR1 MGHRA and CDR2 YSYEKL. The V and J ends lost 3 bases and 1 base respectively, with 9 bases between them. Original methodology: Amplification with reference gene primers provided the estimates of nucleated cell counts. TCRdb keeps only in-frame clones here, not all; method: immunoSEQ multiplex PCR. D and trimming come from the DNA, and the V and J calls and clone size come from that table. Among around 170,000 clones, roughly nine tenths were seen once, and the ten largest hold about 26%. Material for sequencing was peripheral blood. The origin of this receptor is a man in his sixties with acute or convalescent COVID-19. The chain recombines TRBV4-1 with TRBJ1-1; a possible D gene is TRBD1 (5 bases). The CDR3 DNA reads as TGCGCCAGCAGCCAGACAGAGAGGAACACTGAAGCTTTCTTT. Translating it yields CASSQTERNTEAFF.